The clone carrying this TCR beta chain has just a few counts. This sample is part of a study of radiotherapy plus CTLA-4 blockade in lung cancer. Chemo-refractory metastatic non-small-cell lung cancer patients were treated with focal radiation plus CTLA-4 blockade with ipilimumab. The repertoire was sequenced with immunoSEQ multiplex PCR; TCRdb's copy has only in-frame clones and lacks some. The sample includes over 95,000 clones, 60% to 75% of them seen just once. The sequencing used peripheral blood, collected from a patient treated with radiotherapy plus ipilimumab. This receptor was taken from a human donor with non-small cell lung cancer who had a partial response to radiotherapy plus ipilimumab. Some clones in this sample may be carry-over from other donors' samples.

The CDR3 reads CSVESSYGYTF. Written as DNA, the CDR3 is TGCAGCGTTGAATCCAGCTATGGCTACACCTTC. The chain recombines TRBV29-1 with TRBJ1-2; D is uncertain. CDR1 and CDR2 (germline): SQVTM, ANQGSEA. The CDR3 length is 11 residues. Trimming left V 2 bases short and J 4 bases short, with 5 bases between.